The entry that follows covers one T cell receptor (beta chain) sequence. The antigen remains unidentified. The V gene's germline CDR1 is ENHRY and CDR2 SYGVKD. Trimming took off 6 bases at V and 13 bases at J, with 13 bases between the two ends. This CDR3 has 11 residues. The data were taken from a study of shared clonotypes between healthy human individuals. Nashville, Tennessee was home to all donors, who were Caucasian adults. Whole-study results and caveats: The study sampled only blood, and tissue repertoires likely differ.

Method: immunoSEQ multiplex PCR; TCRdb's copy keeps in-frame clones and lacks some. The data show about 980,000 clones, around 80% seen once. The clonotype comes from a man between 18 and 35 years old in good health. The chain employs TRBV10-3 and TRBJ1-3; no clear D gene. Specimen: memory CD4+ T cells sorted from blood. The subset here: CD45RA-negative fraction. The chain's CDR3 is CAIRGADLIYF. In nucleotides, the CDR3 is TGTGCCATCAGGGGAGCCGATTTAATATATTTT.